The table lists the clone carrying this T cell receptor (beta chain) with many counts. Its target is unknown. What was amplified from RNA transcripts were TCR beta CDR3 regions. The TCR CDR3 first-round RT-PCR relied on the HTBI primer set. TCRdb independently ran MiXCR on the multiplex PCR reads; one entry per CDR3 protein. The sample lists 500,000 to 600,000 distinct CDR3 sequences, 15% to 20% occurring once. The data were taken from a study of T cells in Graves' hyperthyroidism and ophthalmopathy. Findings and caveats of the study: A model of 13 V-J features distinguished ophthalmopathy from stable hyperthyroidism. The model made its ophthalmopathy prediction, and onset followed a median about 6 months later.

The germline CDR1 and CDR2 sequences are DFQATT and SNEGSKA (reference sequence). CDR3 length equals 14 residues. Between the trimmed V and J ends, which lost 6 bases and 2 bases, there was a span of 14 bases. The clonotype comes from a man aged 35 to 55 with Graves' ophthalmopathy. This chain connects TRBV20-1 to TRBJ1-5; D is perhaps TRBD1 (5 bases). Specimen: blood. CDR3 residues: CSAAGIGGNQPQHF. CDR3 bases: TGCAGTGCGGCAGGGATTGGGGGCAATCAGCCCCAGCATTTT.